This paragraph covers one TCR beta chain sequence. This entry belongs to a study of blood T cell repertoires in COVID-19. Study-wide context: COVID-19 samples from acute and convalescent phases originated in the United States, Italy and Spain. The cDNA or gDNA used as material had been derived from T cells, B-cell-depleted T cells, or PBMCs.

Trimming removed 1 base at V and 11 bases at J, with 12 bases between. CDR1 and CDR2 from the germline V gene are GTSNPN and SVGIG (reference sequence). This CDR3 has 12 amino acids. In terms of age and location, participants ranged from roughly 18 to 90 years and lived in about 25 US areas. Per the authors' pipeline: The assay estimated nucleated cells by amplifying reference gene primers. The table came from immunoSEQ multiplex PCR; TCRdb's copy has only in-frame clones and leaves some out. Clonal size and the V and J genes are those of that table, whereas D and trimming came from the DNA. Among a few hundred thousand clones listed, roughly 90% were seen once.

The sequenced sample was PBMCs or T cells enriched from blood (not recorded which). This receptor was taken from a woman aged 40 to 50 who had been exposed to COVID-19. The chain combines TRBV30 with TRBJ1-5; D may be TRBD1 (6 bases). In nucleotides, the CDR3 is TGTGCCTGGAGTGGAAGGGGGGGGGCCCAGCATTTT. The encoded protein is CAWSGRGGAQHF.